A selection of T cell receptor beta chains follows, all from one sample in a study of cytomegalovirus exposure and HLA in healthy donors. Here immunoSEQ multiplex PCR was the method, and the copy in TCRdb shows in-frame clones only, minus some. The data show 200,000 to 300,000 clones, 78% seen once. Sequencing was carried out using PBMCs. These receptors all come from a boy between 5 and 17 years old in good health and CMV-seronegative. The CDR3 runs from the conserved cysteine through the conserved F or W. Fields, in order: V gene, D gene, CDR3 protein. The D gene is left open where the match is weak.

TRBV10-3 | TRBD1 | CAISGDRVGSPLHF
TRBV6-1 | NA | CASSFEGVDGYTF
TRBV27 | TRBD1 | CASSQTGARQPQHF
TRBV6-5 | TRBD1 | CASGQDYGYTF
TRBV6-1 | NA | CASPHAHDSRVYTF
TRBV19 | NA | CASSIDLRIAVLETQYF
TRBV11-3 | TRBD2 | CASSFLSSGGFQETQYF
TRBV9 | TRBD1 | CASSAGTGVTGELFF
TRBV7-2 | NA | CASSLTVNTEAFF
TRBV7-9 | NA | CASRPTLGTNYGYTF
TRBV12-5 | NA | CASGPPGANVLTF
TRBV7-2 | TRBD2 | CASLPGREGRNEQFF
TRBV5-1 | NA | CASSMDRQNTEAFF
TRBV4-2 | TRBD1 | CASSLPGQGAYGYTF
TRBV7-9 | NA | CATGAGDTQYF
TRBV23-1 | NA | CARIDRLSYEQYF
TRBV6-5 | NA | CASRPTGLPNYGYPF
TRBV19 | NA | CASSISVNTEAFF
TRBV5-1 | NA | CASSLYTSSYEQYF
TRBV13 | NA | CASSFTGIGGVYEQYF
TRBV11-3 | TRBD1 | CASSPRPGTAYEQYF
TRBV10-1 | TRBD1 | CASSRTGSGPQHF
TRBV5-6 | TRBD1 | CASSLIGTVLQETQYF
TRBV4-2 | NA | CASSQDPATGPQHF
TRBV6-5 | TRBD1 | CASSWGQLEPQHF
TRBV2 | TRBD2 | CASTSGRAKQADTQYF
TRBV6-6 | NA | CASSLLNSGNTIYF
TRBV19 | NA | CASSLGQGTEAFF
TRBV19 | NA | CASSMPSGTDTQYF
TRBV6-5 | NA | CASSYSRERGYGYTF
TRBV6-6 | NA | CASSTRDQPQHF
TRBV4-2 | TRBD2 | CASSRTYAGEETQYF
TRBV7-9 | TRBD1 | CASSWGQGNNQPQHF
TRBV19 | NA | CASTLTGNTEAFF
TRBV30 | NA | CAWSVPGLNTEAFF
TRBV27 | TRBD1 | CASSSAGGTNYGYTF
TRBV11-3 | NA | CASSFGGTVATGELFF
TRBV6-4 | NA | CASSDSAGSYNEQFF
TRBV7-9 | TRBD2 | CASSFGGGVGTGELFF
TRBV5-1 | TRBD1 | CASSTGTAWDYGYTF
TRBV7-6 | NA | CASSLEPGVDEQYF
TRBV7-6 | TRBD1 | CASSLAQGKEKLFF
TRBV18 | TRBD1 | CASSGTGNQPQHF
TRBV27 | NA | CASSFSGGRQPQHF
TRBV5-1 | NA | CASSSNTGNSPLHF
TRBV7-9 | TRBD1 | CASSPGQGVVDGYTF
TRBV7-9 | TRBD1 | CASSPRQGALTNYGYTF
TRBV28 | NA | CASSTPAGINEQYF